This T cell receptor (beta chain) came from a study of shared clonotypes between healthy human individuals. Clones were sequenced by immunoSEQ multiplex PCR, and TCRdb holds only the in-frame ones, with some missing. The data show 2,500,000 or so clones, 92% seen once. The receptor was isolated from a man younger than 30 in good health. Some clones in this sample may be carry-over from other donors' samples. Input material: naive CD4+ T cells from PBMCs. Subset here: CD45RA+ positively selected.

The CDR3 DNA follows: TGTGCCAGCAGCCGACAATGGGGTGAAAAACTGTTTTTT. Its translation is CASSRQWGEKLFF. The chain is built from TRBV7-9 and TRBJ1-4, with D unclear. The V and J ends lost 5 bases and 7 bases respectively, with 11 bases between them. CDR1 and CDR2 from the germline V gene are SEHNR and FQNEAQ (reference sequence). The length of the CDR3 is 13 residues.